Listed below are T cell receptor beta chains from one sample, sequenced in a study of T cells in Graves' hyperthyroidism and ophthalmopathy. Using its own MiXCR run on the multiplex PCR reads, TCRdb lists one record per CDR3 protein. The sample holds approximately 600,000 distinct CDR3 sequences, roughly 15% seen once. The specimen sequenced was blood. The receptors shown here come from a woman aged 40 to 55 with Graves' ophthalmopathy. CDR3s include the opening cysteine and the closing phenylalanine or tryptophan. Fields, in order: V gene, clone size, J gene, D gene, CDR3 DNA, CDR3 protein. D genes are given only for firm matches. Some rows mark clone size as missing; the rest say once, few, many or name a class of expanded clone.

TRBV27	-	TRBJ2-2	-	TGTGCCAGCAATCCTTCGGGACTGGGAGGACAGAACACCGGGGAGCTGTTTTTT	CASNPSGLGGQNTGELFF
TRBV6-2/TRBV6-3	many	TRBJ2-5	TRBD2	TGTGCCAGCAGTTACTATCTAGCGGGAGGACTTGAGACCCAGTACTTC	CASSYYLAGGLETQYF
TRBV29-1	many	TRBJ2-5	-	TGCAGCGTTTCGACAGATCAAGAGACCCAGTACTTC	CSVSTDQETQYF
TRBV7-8	many	TRBJ2-5	-	TGTGCCAGCAGCCCCATCGCAGGGAGGTGGGAGACCCAGTACTTC	CASSPIAGRWETQYF
TRBV19	many	TRBJ1-1	TRBD1	TGTGCCAGTAGTATACAGGGGGCCACTGAAGCTTTCTTT	CASSIQGATEAFF
TRBV19	many	TRBJ1-1	TRBD1	TGTGCCACTAACCACCGGATGACAGGGGCAACTGAAGCTTTCTTT	CATNHRMTGATEAFF
TRBV6-5	many	TRBJ2-7	-	TGTGCCAGCAGTTACTCGTTGGGGGGAGGCCACGAGCAGTACTTC	CASSYSLGGGHEQYF
TRBV28	-	TRBJ2-2	-	TGTGCCAGCAGTTTTCCGGACTTAAAGAACACCGGGGAGCTGTTTTTT	CASSFPDLKNTGELFF
TRBV29-1	many	TRBJ2-1	-	TGCAGCGTTGGTGGGAGCCGAGAGCAGTTCTTC	CSVGGSREQFF
TRBV20-1	-	TRBJ2-5	TRBD2	TGCAGTGCGGACTCCGGGGGGGCCCAAGAGACCCAGTACTTC	CSADSGGAQETQYF
TRBV28	-	TRBJ1-1	TRBD1	TGTGCCAGCAGTCAAAATACCGGGACAGGGAACACTGAAGCTTCCTTT	CASSQNTGTGNTEASF
TRBV6-1	many	TRBJ2-2	-	TGTGCCAGCAGGACCCGACAATACACCGGGGAGCTGTTTTTT	CASRTRQYTGELFF
TRBV24-1	many	TRBJ1-1	-	TGTGCCACCAGGGACCACAGAAACACTGAAGCTTTCTTT	CATRDHRNTEAFF
TRBV6-1	-	TRBJ1-2	-	TGTGCCAGCAAACCTACCGGGTCCAACAACTATGGCTACACCTTC	CASKPTGSNNYGYTF
TRBV13	-	TRBJ1-1	-	TGTGCCAGCGGCTCGTCCCAGCGCACTGAAGCTTTCTTT	CASGSSQRTEAFF
TRBV18	many	TRBJ2-7	TRBD1	TGTGCCAGCTCACTTGGACAGGGTCTAGGCGAGCAGTACTTC	CASSLGQGLGEQYF
TRBV29-1	many	TRBJ1-2	TRBD1	TGCAGCGTCGAGGGACAGGGGGTCGGCTACACCTTC	CSVEGQGVGYTF
TRBV30	many	TRBJ1-1	TRBD1	TGTGCCTGGAGAACCGGGACAGGGGGCACTGAAGCTTTCTTT	CAWRTGTGGTEAFF
TRBV6-5	many	TRBJ2-7	-	TGTGCCAGCAGTTTGGCGGGGGCTACCTACGAGCAGTACTTC	CASSLAGATYEQYF
TRBV24-1	many	TRBJ2-2	-	TGTGCCACCAGTGATTACGCGACCGCCGGGGAGCTGTTTTTT	CATSDYATAGELFF
TRBV28	-	TRBJ2-5	TRBD2	TGTGCCAGCAGTTTACACGGGCCGGGAGGAGAGACCCAGTACTTC	CASSLHGPGGETQYF
TRBV6-5	many	TRBJ2-7	-	TGTGCCAGCAGCCTACAGTGGCAGTCCTACGAGCAGTACTTC	CASSLQWQSYEQYF
TRBV6-2/TRBV6-3	many	TRBJ2-5	TRBD1	TGTGCCAGCAGTTACACCCCGGGACAGGTTGATTTGTACCAAGAGACCCAGTACTTC	CASSYTPGQVDLYQETQYF
TRBV30	few	TRBJ2-2	-	TGTGCCTGGAGTGTGGGCGGGGAGCTGTTTTTT	CAWSVGGELFF
TRBV10-3	once	TRBJ2-7	TRBD2	TGTGCCATCAGTGGGGTTTCGGAAGCGGGAGTCGCCGAGCAGTACTTC	CAISGVSEAGVAEQYF
TRBV6-1	few	TRBJ1-2	-	TGTGCCAGCAGTGAAGGAGGGCAGAATGGCTACACCTTC	CASSEGGQNGYTF
TRBV20-1	few	TRBJ2-7	-	TGCAGTGCCCCGGAGGACACCCGAGGGTACGAGCAGTACTTC	CSAPEDTRGYEQYF
TRBV5-1	many	TRBJ2-7	TRBD1	TGCGCCAGCAGTTCCGGGACAGGGCGGGCCGAGCAGTACTTC	CASSSGTGRAEQYF
TRBV12-3/TRBV12-4	many	TRBJ1-1	-	TGTGCCAGCAGCCGGAGGGGCAGTGAAGCTTTCTTT	CASSRRGSEAFF
TRBV9	many	TRBJ2-5	TRBD2	TGTGCCAGCAGCGCTGGGGCGGGAGTGGAGACCCAGTACTTC	CASSAGAGVETQYF
TRBV15	many	TRBJ2-7	TRBD2	TGTGCCACCAGCAGAGATTTAGCGGGAGCCAGAGAGCAGTACTTC	CATSRDLAGAREQYF
TRBV20-1	many	TRBJ2-4	TRBD1	TGCAGTGCTCATACAGGGGCGATGGCCAAAAACATTCAGTACTTC	CSAHTGAMAKNIQYF
TRBV28	few	TRBJ2-2	-	TGTGCCACTCCCGGACCAAACACCGGGGAGCTGTTTTTT	CATPGPNTGELFF
TRBV28	many	TRBJ2-7	-	TGTGCCAGCAGTATCTACGACTACGAGCAGTACTTC	CASSIYDYEQYF
TRBV6-5	many	TRBJ1-2	-	TGTGCCAGCAGTTACGGGTCCCGAGGTGGCTACACCTTC	CASSYGSRGGYTF
TRBV13	-	TRBJ1-1	TRBD1	TGTGCCAGCAGCTCCCGGGACAGGGGGATGGGCACTGAAGCTTTCTTT	CASSSRDRGMGTEAFF
TRBV19	many	TRBJ2-7	TRBD2	TGTGCCAGTAGTATATACGCGGGAGAGGGCTACGAGCAGTACTTC	CASSIYAGEGYEQYF
TRBV12-3/TRBV12-4	-	TRBJ2-5	-	TGTGCCAGCAGCCCGACTGGGCCCAAAGAGACCCAGTACTTC	CASSPTGPKETQYF
TRBV24-1	-	TRBJ2-2	-	TGTGCCACCAGTGAATCAACCCTCCCCGGGGAGCTGTTTTTT	CATSESTLPGELFF
TRBV6-2/TRBV6-3	-	TRBJ1-4	-	TGTGCCAGCAGTTACAACCTCGCCGGGGCCTTTAATGAAAAACTGTTTTTT	CASSYNLAGAFNEKLFF
TRBV10-3	many	TRBJ2-7	-	TGTGCCATCAGCTCTAGCTACGAGCAGTACTTC	CAISSSYEQYF
TRBV6-2/TRBV6-3	many	TRBJ2-6	-	TGTGCCAGCAGTTACTCGAAGGACAGCCTCTCTGGGGCCAACGTCCTGACTTTC	CASSYSKDSLSGANVLTF
TRBV18	-	TRBJ1-2	-	TGTGCCAGCTCACCGGGTCTCGGTGGGGATGGCTACACCTTC	CASSPGLGGDGYTF
TRBV7-2	-	TRBJ1-5	-	TGTGCCAGCAGCTTGCGGGGTCTTCAGCCCCAGCATTTT	CASSLRGLQPQHF
TRBV28	many	TRBJ1-1	-	TGTGCCAGCAGCATCGGGGGGGACGACACTGAAGCTTTCTTT	CASSIGGDDTEAFF